This T cell receptor beta chain came from a study of lymphopenia after photon versus proton radiotherapy. Findings of the study overall: Relative stability marked proton patients; photon patients lost diversity and naive cells. Larger post-nadir TCR diversity loss correlated inversely with survival in deceased patients.

Comment on this clone: Its antigen remains unknown.

Profiled with immunoSEQ multiplex PCR; TCRdb holds only in-frame clones, not every one. The sample has 65,000 to 70,000 clones, under 95% seen once. Germline lookup yields CDR1 SGDLS and CDR2 YYNGEE. Trimming stripped 7 bases from V and 4 bases from J, with 15 bases between. The CDR3 has 14 amino acids. The clonotype comes from a woman in her 70s with pancreatic cancer. V and J are TRBV9 and TRBJ1-3; D perhaps matches TRBD1 (5 bases). The specimen was peripheral blood, collected from a patient treated with photon-based radiotherapy. CDR3 nucleotide sequence: TGTGCCAGCGCCCCCGGGGGTTGGGGAAACACCATATATTTT. Translation gives CASAPGGWGNTIYF.